A selection of T cell receptor beta chains follows, all from one sample in a study of blood T cell repertoires in COVID-19. TCRdb's copy holds only in-frame clones and misses some; the assay was immunoSEQ multiplex PCR. This table has under 300,000 clones, around 83% appearing once. Specimen: peripheral blood. The receptors were sampled from a young man who had recovered from COVID-19. The CDR3 runs from the conserved cysteine through the conserved F or W. Fields, in order: J gene, V gene, clone size, CDR3 length, D gene, CDR3 DNA, CDR3 protein. D genes are given only for firm matches. Size is stated for part of the rows, as once, few or many counts, or as a class when the clone is expanded.

>TRBJ2-2|TRBV6-5|.|15|TRBD1
TGTGCCAGCAGCCCCCCACCAGGGGGCACCGGGGAGCTGTTTTTT
CASSPPPGGTGELFF
>TRBJ1-2|TRBV4-1|.|17|.
TGCGCCAGCAGCCAACCCGGGATGTTGGCTGGTAACTATGGCTACACCTTC
CASSQPGMLAGNYGYTF
>TRBJ1-2|TRBV6-5|.|12|.
TGTGCCAGCACTGGGGGCCGTTATGGCTACACCTTC
CASTGGRYGYTF
>TRBJ1-1|TRBV7-9|.|13|.
TGTGCCAGCAGCTTAGGGTCGGACACTGAAGCTTTCTTT
CASSLGSDTEAFF
>TRBJ1-2|TRBV10-2|.|14|.
TGCGCCAGCAGTGAGTCGACCGGGTACTATGGCTACACCTTC
CASSESTGYYGYTF
>TRBJ1-6|TRBV24-1|.|12|.
TGTGCCACCAGTGATGGCGGATCACCCCTCCACTTT
CATSDGGSPLHF
>TRBJ1-1|TRBV10-2|few|13|.
TGCGCCAGCAGCATCGACAAAGGCACTGAAGCTTTCTTT
CASSIDKGTEAFF
>TRBJ2-3|TRBV19|once|14|.
TGTGCCACTACCTCGGGTACTAGCACAGATACGCAGTATTTT
CATTSGTSTDTQYF
>TRBJ1-2|TRBV28|.|14|.
TGTGCCAGCAGTTTATTCAGAATTAACTATGGCTACACCTTC
CASSLFRINYGYTF
>TRBJ1-2|TRBV18|.|14|.
TGTGCCAGCTCAGCCGACACACCTAACTATGGCTACACCTTC
CASSADTPNYGYTF
>TRBJ1-2|TRBV5-4|.|15|.
TGTGCCAGCAGGACCGGGATAGGAGCCAACTATGGCTACACCTTC
CASRTGIGANYGYTF
>TRBJ1-2|TRBV4-1|.|15|TRBD1
TGCGCCAGCAGCCAACCCCTCGACAGGGGAACTGGCTACACCTTC
CASSQPLDRGTGYTF
>TRBJ2-3|TRBV7-9|.|16|TRBD2
TGTGCCAGCAGCCCCGGGAGTAGCGGGACTACAGATACGCAGTATTTT
CASSPGSSGTTDTQYF
>TRBJ1-6|TRBV19|.|16|TRBD1
TGTGCCAGTAGTCCAGACCTCTGGGACAGGGGTTCACCCCTCCACTTT
CASSPDLWDRGSPLHF
>TRBJ2-4|TRBV19|few|17|TRBD1
TGTGCCAGTAGTATAAGAACCCCGGACAGGGGGAGGAACATTCAGTACTTC
CASSIRTPDRGRNIQYF
>TRBJ2-1|TRBV7-9|.|14|.
TGTGCCAGCAGCCCGACTGGGGGGGCCGACGAGCAGTTCTTC
CASSPTGGADEQFF
>TRBJ2-5|TRBV7-7|.|15|.
TGTGCCAGCAGCTTAGGATCTACTAGTCGGGAGACCCAGTACTTC
CASSLGSTSRETQYF
>TRBJ2-5|TRBV10-2|.|12|.
TGCGCCAGCAGTGGGGCCCAAGAGACCCAGTACTTC
CASSGAQETQYF
>TRBJ1-4|TRBV19|once|12|TRBD1
TGTGCCAGTAGTACGAACCGGGACAGGTACCTTTTT
CASSTNRDRYLF
>TRBJ2-2|TRBV3-1/TRBV3-2|.|13|.
TGTGCCAGCAGCCGAGGTGCCGCCGGGGAGCTGTTTTTT
CASSRGAAGELFF
>TRBJ2-7|TRBV7-9|.|12|.
TGTGCCAGCAGCTTAGCGCAGGGCGAGCAGTACTTC
CASSLAQGEQYF
>TRBJ1-2|TRBV5-5|.|13|.
TGTGCCAGCAGCTTGGCCGACAGTTATGGCTACACCTTC
CASSLADSYGYTF
>TRBJ1-2|TRBV21-1|.|16|.
TGTGCCAGCAGCAAACCAGGGGGTCCTAAATCGGGTGGCTACACCTTC
CASSKPGGPKSGGYTF
>TRBJ2-2|TRBV12-5|few|13|.
TGTGCTAGTGGCCCCGTCCCTCCCGGGGAGCTGTTTTTT
CASGPVPPGELFF
>TRBJ2-7|TRBV6-5|many|13|TRBD2
TGTGCCAGCCGGGGGGGTTTCTCCTACGAGCAGTACTTC
CASRGGFSYEQYF
>TRBJ1-6|TRBV19|.|15|TRBD1
TGTGCCAGTAGAGACTCAGGGGGCGGCTGGTCACCCCTCCACTTT
CASRDSGGGWSPLHF
>TRBJ1-5|TRBV6-2/TRBV6-3|.|16|.
TGTGCCAGCAGTTACTCCAGGGGTCGGAGCAATCAGCCCCAGCATTTT
CASSYSRGRSNQPQHF
>TRBJ2-1|TRBV7-2|once|15|TRBD2
TGTGCCAGCAGCTTGGCGCTAGCGGGGGGACGAGGGCAGTTCTTC
CASSLALAGGRGQFF
>TRBJ2-1|TRBV5-1|.|15|TRBD1
TGCGCCAGCAGCTTGTTACAGGGGGCGGACAATGAGCAGTTCTTC
CASSLLQGADNEQFF